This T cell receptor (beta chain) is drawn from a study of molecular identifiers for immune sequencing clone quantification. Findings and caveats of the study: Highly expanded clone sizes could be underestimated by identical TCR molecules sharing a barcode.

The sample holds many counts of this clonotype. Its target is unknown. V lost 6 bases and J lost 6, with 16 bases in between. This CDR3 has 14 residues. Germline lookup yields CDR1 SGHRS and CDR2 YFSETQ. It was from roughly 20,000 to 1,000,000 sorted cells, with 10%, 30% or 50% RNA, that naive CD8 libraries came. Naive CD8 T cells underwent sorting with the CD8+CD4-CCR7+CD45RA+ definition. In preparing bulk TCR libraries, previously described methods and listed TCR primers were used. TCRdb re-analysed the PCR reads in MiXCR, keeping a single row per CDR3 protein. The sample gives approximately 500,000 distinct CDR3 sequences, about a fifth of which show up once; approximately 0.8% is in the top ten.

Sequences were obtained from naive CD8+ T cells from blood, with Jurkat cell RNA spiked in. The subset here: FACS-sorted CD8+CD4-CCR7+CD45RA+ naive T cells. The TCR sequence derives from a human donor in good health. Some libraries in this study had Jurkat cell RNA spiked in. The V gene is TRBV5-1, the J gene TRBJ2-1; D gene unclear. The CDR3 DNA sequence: TGCGCCAGCAACTATGGACCGGCCGGCAATGAGCAGTTCTTC. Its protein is CASNYGPAGNEQFF.